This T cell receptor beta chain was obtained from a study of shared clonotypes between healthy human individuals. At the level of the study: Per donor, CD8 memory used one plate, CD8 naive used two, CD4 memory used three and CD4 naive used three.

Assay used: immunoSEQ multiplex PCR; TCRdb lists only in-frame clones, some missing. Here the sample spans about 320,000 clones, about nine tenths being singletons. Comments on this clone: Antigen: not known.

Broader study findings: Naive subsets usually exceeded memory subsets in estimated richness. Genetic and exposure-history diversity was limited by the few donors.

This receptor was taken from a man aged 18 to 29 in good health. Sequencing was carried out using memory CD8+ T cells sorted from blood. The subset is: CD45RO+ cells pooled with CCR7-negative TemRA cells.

CDR3 DNA sequence: TGTGCCAGCAGTGGAACGTCAGCGAACACCGGGGAGCTGTTTTTT. This gives the protein CASSGTSANTGELFF. This chain links TRBV2 with TRBJ2-2; D unresolved. The V gene's germline CDR1 is SNHLY and CDR2 FYNNEI. Trimming left V 4 bases short and J 0 bases short, with 9 bases between. The CDR3 sequence is 15 residues long.